This is a list of T cell receptor beta chains from one sample in a study of cytomegalovirus exposure and HLA in healthy donors. Libraries were prepared by immunoSEQ multiplex PCR; TCRdb keeps only in-frame clonotypes and omits some of them. The sample has 200,000 or so clones, approximately 85% seen once; the top ten hold approximately 0.8%. The sequencing input was PBMCs. These receptor sequences come from a woman aged 18-29 years in good health and CMV-seronegative. Both conserved end residues are part of each CDR3. D genes are given only for firm matches. Size values are once, few and many counts, or a class for expanded clones, and some rows have none.

TRBD1	TRBV5-6	TRBJ1-5	-	CASSLTGVYQPQHF	TGTGCCAGCAGCTTGACAGGGGTTTATCAGCCCCAGCATTTT
-	TRBV4-3	TRBJ1-1	-	CASSQDTEAFF	TGCGCCAGCAGCCAAGATACAGAGGCTTTCTTT
-	TRBV6-5	TRBJ2-1	once	CASSYRQVGYEQFF	TGTGCCAGCAGTTATCGGCAGGTCGGATATGAGCAGTTCTTC
-	TRBV5-1	TRBJ2-7	-	CASSFTDSFREQYF	TGCGCCAGCAGCTTCACGGACAGTTTCCGCGAGCAGTACTTC
-	TRBV27	TRBJ1-1	-	CASIGGPEAFF	TGTGCCAGCATCGGGGGACCTGAAGCTTTCTTT
-	TRBV2	TRBJ2-2	-	CASSEQGSGNTGELFF	TGTGCCAGCAGTGAGCAGGGGAGCGGGAACACCGGGGAGCTGTTTTTT
TRBD1	TRBV5-1	TRBJ1-1	-	CASSLTGDQGEAFF	TGCGCCAGCAGCTTGACAGGGGATCAAGGTGAAGCTTTCTTT
TRBD1	TRBV5-1	TRBJ2-3	-	CASSISGGDTQYF	TGCGCCAGCAGCATCTCAGGGGGAGATACGCAGTATTTT
TRBD2	TRBV7-9	TRBJ2-7	-	CASSLTRTSGRAEAYEQYF	TGTGCCAGCAGCCTAACCCGGACTAGCGGGAGGGCCGAGGCCTACGAGCAGTACTTC
TRBD2	TRBV7-9	TRBJ2-5	-	CASSPGLAGEVETQYF	TGTGCCAGCAGCCCGGGACTAGCGGGAGAGGTGGAGACCCAGTACTTC
-	TRBV10-3	TRBJ2-5	-	CAISDYRAETQYF	TGTGCCATCAGTGACTACAGGGCTGAGACCCAGTACTTC
-	TRBV27	TRBJ2-7	-	CASSFLLDVGEQYF	TGTGCCAGCAGTTTCCTACTAGACGTGGGCGAGCAGTACTTC
-	TRBV19	TRBJ2-5	-	CASSIAGVQETQYF	TGTGCCAGTAGTATAGCTGGTGTACAGGAGACCCAGTACTTC
-	TRBV28	TRBJ2-7	once	CASRAPYEQYF	TGTGCCAGCAGGGCTCCTTACGAGCAGTACTTC
-	TRBV21-1	TRBJ1-2	few	CASAIPYGYTF	TGTGCCAGCGCGATCCCTTATGGCTACACCTTC
TRBD1	TRBV6-6	TRBJ1-1	once	CASSGTGGRNTEAFF	TGTGCCAGCAGTGGGACAGGAGGGCGAAACACTGAAGCTTTCTTT
-	TRBV7-9	TRBJ1-3	once	CASSLGWEGLSGNTIYF	TGTGCCAGCAGCTTAGGATGGGAGGGCCTCTCTGGAAACACCATATATTTT
TRBD1	TRBV7-2	TRBJ1-5	-	CASSLNTGGFQPQHF	TGTGCCAGCAGCCTTAACACAGGGGGCTTTCAGCCCCAGCATTTT
TRBD1	TRBV27	TRBJ1-1	-	CASSLRTGMRTEAFF	TGTGCCAGCAGTCTGAGGACAGGGATGAGGACTGAAGCTTTCTTT
-	TRBV19	TRBJ1-4	-	CASSSDRSRNEKLFF	TGTGCCAGTAGTAGCGACAGGTCCCGAAATGAAAAACTGTTTTTT
TRBD1	TRBV15	TRBJ2-3	-	CATSRGRTGDRTDTQYF	TGTGCCACCAGCAGAGGGCGGACAGGGGATCGCACAGATACGCAGTATTTT
-	TRBV10-1	TRBJ2-7	few	CASRAGPGKGCSEQYF	TGCGCCAGCAGGGCGGGACCGGGAAAAGGTTGCTCCGAGCAGTACTTC
TRBD1	TRBV25-1	TRBJ2-7	-	CASSDLQGVNEQYF	TGTGCCAGCAGTGATTTACAGGGGGTGAACGAGCAGTACTTC
-	TRBV20-1	TRBJ2-3	-	CSAYEEDTQYF	TGCAGTGCTTATGAGGAAGATACGCAGTATTTT
TRBD1	TRBV12-5	TRBJ2-1	-	CASGFLLGTEYNEQFF	TGTGCTAGTGGTTTTCTTCTTGGGACAGAGTACAATGAGCAGTTCTTC
-	TRBV11-2	TRBJ1-2	-	CASSPPQFNYGYTF	TGTGCCAGCAGCCCCCCCCAGTTTAACTATGGCTACACCTTC
TRBD1	TRBV7-9	TRBJ2-5	-	CASSSGTGVNQETQYF	TGTGCCAGCAGCTCCGGGACAGGGGTGAACCAAGAGACCCAGTACTTC
-	TRBV4-2	TRBJ2-3	once	CASSQDWSDTQYF	TGTGCCAGCAGCCAAGATTGGAGCGATACGCAGTATTTT
-	TRBV6-4	TRBJ1-1	-	CASSEHMNTEAFF	TGTGCCAGCAGTGAACATATGAACACTGAAGCTTTCTTT
-	TRBV7-3	TRBJ2-1	-	CASSASANTGNEQFF	TGTGCCAGCAGCGCCAGCGCCAACACCGGCAATGAGCAGTTCTTC
TRBD2	TRBV7-2	TRBJ2-7	-	CASSASGRVDEQYF	TGTGCCAGCAGCGCTAGCGGGAGAGTAGACGAGCAGTACTTC
-	TRBV19	TRBJ2-1	-	CASSSLGGRRLNEQFF	TGTGCCAGTAGTTCGCTGGGGGGGCGGAGGCTCAATGAGCAGTTCTTC
-	TRBV18	TRBJ2-1	-	CASSLVGVGPYNEQFF	TGTGCCAGCTCACTAGTAGGGGTGGGTCCCTACAATGAGCAGTTCTTC
-	TRBV7-9	TRBJ1-1	few	CASSLKDRNTEAFF	TGTGCCAGCAGCCTAAAGGACAGGAACACTGAAGCTTTCTTT
-	TRBV7-2	TRBJ2-2	-	CASSPIITGELFF	TGTGCCAGCAGCCCTATTATAACCGGGGAGCTGTTTTTT
TRBD2	TRBV10-2	TRBJ2-2	-	CASSPGSGGAFGELFF	TGCGCCAGCAGTCCCGGCAGCGGGGGGGCATTCGGGGAGCTGTTTTTT
-	TRBV10-3	TRBJ2-5	-	CAISESFTSLQETQYF	TGTGCCATCAGTGAGTCGTTTACTAGCCTCCAAGAGACCCAGTACTTC
-	TRBV6-5	TRBJ2-7	-	CASSGPSVEQYF	TGTGCCAGCAGTGGGCCTTCTGTCGAGCAGTACTTC
-	TRBV5-1	TRBJ2-7	-	CASSSEFYEQYF	TGCGCCAGCAGCTCTGAGTTTTACGAGCAGTACTTC
TRBD2	TRBV27	TRBJ2-7	-	CASSSPALAGGSYEQYF	TGTGCCAGCAGTTCTCCTGCTCTAGCGGGAGGCTCCTACGAGCAGTACTTC
TRBD1	TRBV7-9	TRBJ1-2	-	CASSRTGGKGYTF	TGTGCCAGCAGCAGGACAGGGGGAAAGGGCTACACCTTC
-	TRBV6-1	TRBJ1-2	-	CASGGQQGLGYTF	TGTGCCAGCGGGGGCCAACAGGGCTTGGGCTACACCTTC
-	TRBV28	TRBJ2-5	once	CASSLLPAGRTQYF	TGTGCCAGCAGTTTGCTGCCCGCCGGGAGGACCCAGTACTTC
-	TRBV7-6	TRBJ2-2	-	CASSLGSSDYTGELFF	TGTGCCAGCAGCTTGGGAAGTAGCGACTACACCGGGGAGCTGTTTTTT
TRBD2	TRBV7-7	TRBJ2-1	-	CASSLLGLAGGDNEQFF	TGTGCCAGCAGCTTATTGGGACTAGCGGGGGGGGACAATGAGCAGTTCTTC